This entry features one T cell receptor beta chain sequence. This receptor's antigen is unknown. No quality values exist for individual bases; no much larger clone is one base distant. Sequences SGHTA (CDR1) and FQGNSA (CDR2) are obtained from the germline V gene. From its cysteine to its phenylalanine, the CDR3 spans 15 amino acids. The CDR3 DNA has 45 bases and is translated from base 1. The V and J ends are trimmed by 8 bases and 4 bases, leaving 20 bases between them. The source of the sample is a study of T cells in tumors and immune-related adverse events (dated by TCRdb to about 2021). Using the immunoSEQ assay, the TCR beta locus was amplified and sequenced, producing bulk TCR Vbeta CDR3 data. Per the original workflow: Non-productive CDR3s, sequences shorter than 7 amino acids, and those not starting with C or ending with F/W were excluded. Analysis was limited to specimens with at least 1000 reads, and clonotypes were defined at the amino acid level. Clonality was calculated as 1 minus Pielou's evenness. To equalize library sizes, abundance-weighted random subsampling with replacement was performed 100 times so that 95% confidence intervals could be reported. Repertoire overlap was quantified using the Morisita overlap index, and the top 40 clones per specimen were examined for overlap with the irAE. TCRdb took over this immuneACCESS table, retaining in-frame rearrangements with V and J assigned. Such tables are incomplete; in checked studies, under half of the missing clones stem from an unresolved V gene, and the remainder is unexplained. V and J calls and clone size are those listed in that table; D and trimming were worked out from the DNA. The sample table records about 22,000 clones; under 95% of these occur just once. Around 1.5% of the sample lies in the top ten.

The label giving this sample's treatment or condition can be read as: nivolumab (PD-1 blockade) given before sampling. The DNeasy Blood and Tissue Kit was used to extract DNA from the formalin-fixed paraffin-embedded specimens. The V and J segments used are TRBV7-2 and TRBJ1-2; the D gene is possibly TRBD1, with 6 bases matching. The starting material was lymph node tissue, obtained from a patient treated with anti-PD-1 therapy. The receptor comes from a female donor with metastatic renal cell carcinoma. Here is the DNA: TGTGCCAGCCGCCCGGGGGGGGGCGCAGGCTATGGCTACACCTTC. Its protein product is CASRPGGGAGYGYTF. Full variable domain (CDR3 extended with the reference TRBV7-2 and TRBJ1-2 proteins): GAGVSQSPSNKVTEKGKDVELRCDPISGHTALYWYRQSLGQGLEFLIYFQGNSAPDKSGLPSDRFSAERTGGSVSTLTIQRTQQEDSAVYLCASRPGGGAGYGYTFGSGTRLTVV.